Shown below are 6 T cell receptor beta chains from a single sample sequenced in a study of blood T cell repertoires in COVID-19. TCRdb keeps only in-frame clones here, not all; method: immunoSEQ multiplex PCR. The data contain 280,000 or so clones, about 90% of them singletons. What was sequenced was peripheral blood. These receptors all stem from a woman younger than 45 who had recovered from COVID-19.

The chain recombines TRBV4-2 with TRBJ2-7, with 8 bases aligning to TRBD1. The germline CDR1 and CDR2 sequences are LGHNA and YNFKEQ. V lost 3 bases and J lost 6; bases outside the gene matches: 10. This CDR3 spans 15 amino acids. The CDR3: CASSQPGQGSSEQYF. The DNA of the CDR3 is TGTGCCAGCAGCCAGCCTGGACAGGGCTCGAGCGAGCAGTACTTC.

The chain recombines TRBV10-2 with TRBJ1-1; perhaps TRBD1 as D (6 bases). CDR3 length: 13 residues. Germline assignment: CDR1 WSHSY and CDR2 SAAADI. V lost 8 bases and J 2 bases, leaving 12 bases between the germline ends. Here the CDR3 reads CASHWTVNTEAFF. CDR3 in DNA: TGCGCCAGCCACTGGACAGTAAACACTGAAGCTTTCTTT.

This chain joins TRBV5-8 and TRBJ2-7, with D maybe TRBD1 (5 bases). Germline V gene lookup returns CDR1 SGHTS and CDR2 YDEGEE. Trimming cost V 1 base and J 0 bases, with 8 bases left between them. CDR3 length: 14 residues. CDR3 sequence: CASSLRRDSYEQYF. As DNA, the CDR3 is TGTGCCAGCAGCTTGCGCAGGGACTCCTACGAGCAGTACTTC.

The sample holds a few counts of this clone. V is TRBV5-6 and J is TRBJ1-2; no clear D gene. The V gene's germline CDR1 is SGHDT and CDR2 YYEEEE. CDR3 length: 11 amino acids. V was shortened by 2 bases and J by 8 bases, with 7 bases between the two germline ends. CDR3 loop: CASSLRGGYTF. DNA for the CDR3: TGTGCCAGCAGCTTACGAGGCGGCTACACCTTC.

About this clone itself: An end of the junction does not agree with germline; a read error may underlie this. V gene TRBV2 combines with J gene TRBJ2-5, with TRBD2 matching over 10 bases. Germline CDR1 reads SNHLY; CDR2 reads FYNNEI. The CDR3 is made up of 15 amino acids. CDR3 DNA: TGTGCCAGCAGTAAAGCCGCTAGCGGGGGACAGACCCAGTACTTC. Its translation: CASSKAASGGQTQYF. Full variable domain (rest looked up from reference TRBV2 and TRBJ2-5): EPEVTQTPSHQVTQMGQEVILRCVPISNHLYFYWYRQILGQKVEFLVSFYNNEISEKSEIFDDQFSVERPDGSNFTLKIRSTKLEDSAMYFCASSKAASGGQTQYFGPGTRLLVL.

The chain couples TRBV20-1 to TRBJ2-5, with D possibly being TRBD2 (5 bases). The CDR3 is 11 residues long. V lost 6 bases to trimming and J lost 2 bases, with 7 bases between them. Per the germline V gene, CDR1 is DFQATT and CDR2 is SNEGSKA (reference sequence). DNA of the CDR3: TGCAGTGCGAGGGAACAAGAGACCCAGTACTTC. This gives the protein CSAREQETQYF.